The 10 T cell receptor beta chains in this list originate from one sample, sequenced in a study of T cell repertoires in cytomegalovirus infection. TCRdb independently ran MiXCR on the reads; one entry per CDR3 protein. Among some 920,000 distinct CDR3 sequences listed, roughly 31% were seen once. Their antigens remain unidentified. Material: cultured CD8+ T cells from PBMCs, obtained from culture after CMV antigen stimulation. The source is a human donor in good health (CMV status not recorded). Some clones in this sample may be carry-over from other donors' samples.

The chain uses TRBV9 and TRBJ1-4; D not certain. V was pared by 0 bases and J by 6 bases, with 12 bases between. The CDR3 is made up of 15 amino acids. Germline lookup yields CDR1 SGDLS and CDR2 YYNGEE. Written as DNA, the CDR3 is TGTGCCAGCAGCGTAGTTGAGGGTTCGGATGAAAAACTGTTTTTT. It yields the protein CASSVVEGSDEKLFF.

The chain is built from TRBV6-1 and TRBJ2-7; no clear D gene. V gave up 4 bases and J gave up 4 bases, with 11 bases separating them. CDR3 size: 13 residues. Per the germline V gene, CDR1 is MNHNS and CDR2 is SASEGT. CDR3 coding DNA: TGTGCCAGCAGTGTTTGGAATGGATACGAGCAGTACTTC. This gives the protein CASSVWNGYEQYF.

This clonotype was detected only a few times. The chain joins TRBV6-6 to TRBJ1-6, with D perhaps TRBD1 (6 bases). Germline values: CDR1 MNHNY, CDR2 SVGAGI (reference sequence). The V end was cut by 6 bases, the J end by 9 bases, with 21 bases between. The CDR3 consists of 16 residues. The CDR3 sequence: CASSTTGPFALSPLHF. CDR3 coding DNA: TGTGCCAGCAGCACCACAGGGCCCTTCGCACTTTCACCCCTCCACTTT.

The chain uses TRBV2 and TRBJ1-1, with unresolved D. The CDR3 spans 11 residues. Trimming took 10 bases from V and 0 from J, leaving 6 bases between them. Germline CDR1 SNHLY, CDR2 FYNNEI. CDR3 protein: CAIILNTEAFF. CDR3 nucleotides: TGTGCCATCATATTGAACACTGAAGCTTTCTTT.

This clonotype has a count of ten or more. CDR3: CASLDRGLGMNTEAFF. DNA for the CDR3: TGTGCCAGCCTCGACAGGGGGCTTGGCATGAACACTGAAGCTTTCTTT. The J gene is TRBJ1-1, the V gene TRBV12-3 or TRBV12-4, with 10 bases that match TRBD1. V lost 8 bases and J lost 0; bases outside the gene matches: 9. This CDR3 region has 16 residues.

This clonotype was seen only a few times. V and J are TRBV12-3 or TRBV12-4 and TRBJ1-2, with D perhaps TRBD1 (6 bases). This CDR3 contains 15 residues. The ends were cut back, 8 bases at V and 5 bases at J, with 21 bases in the middle. CDR3 region: CASQGSWQESYGYTF. The CDR3 bases are TGTGCCAGCCAGGGGTCGTGGCAGGAATCGTATGGCTACACCTTC.

CDR3 region: CASSLEEGYTDTQYF. For the CDR3, the DNA is TGTGCCAGCAGCCTAGAAGAGGGATACACAGATACGCAGTATTTT. The chain combines TRBV9 with TRBJ2-3, with a weak D call TRBD2 (5 bases). The CDR3 runs to 15 residues. Germline CDR1 reads SGDLS; CDR2 reads YYNGEE. Trimming shortened V by 4 bases and J by 2 bases, and 14 bases separated the two germline ends.

This clonotype was detected many times. V usage is TRBV7-8 and J usage is TRBJ1-5; the D is unclear. This CDR3 comprises 16 residues. The V end was cut by 0 bases, the J end by 4 bases, with 13 bases between. Germline assignment: CDR1 SGHVS and CDR2 FQNEAQ. CDR3 protein: CASSLAAGSPNQPQHF. CDR3 DNA sequence: TGTGCCAGCAGCTTAGCTGCGGGTAGTCCGAATCAGCCCCAGCATTTT. The full variable domain, with the rest looked up from reference TRBV7-8 and TRBJ1-5, is GAGVSQSPRYKVAKRGQDVALRCDPISGHVSLFWYQQALGQGPEFLTYFQNEAQLDKSGLPSDRFFAERPEGSVSTLKIQRTQQEDSAVYLCASSLAAGSPNQPQHFGDGTRLSIL.

In this sample, this clonotype turned up many times. The rearrangement uses TRBV12-3 or TRBV12-4 and TRBJ1-2, with a weak D call TRBD1 (6 bases). Trimming shortened V by 5 bases and J by 4 bases, and 14 bases separated the two germline ends. This CDR3 has 14 amino acids. The DNA of the CDR3 is TGTGCCAGCAGTGGGGCAGGGGCCTCCTATGGCTACACCTTC. As protein: CASSGAGASYGYTF.

At least ten counts were recorded for this clonotype. The J gene is TRBJ2-5, the V gene TRBV7-2, with 10 bases identical to TRBD2. The CDR3 loop spans 16 amino acids. Germline trimming cut 1 base from V and 5 bases from J; bases unmatched to any gene: 7. Germline CDR1 is SGHTA and CDR2 is FQGNSA. In nucleotides, the CDR3 is TGTGCCAGCAGCTTAGAGGGTAGCGGGGGGCGGGAGACCCAGTACTTC. It is translated as CASSLEGSGGRETQYF.